These T cell receptor beta chains were read from a single sample in a study of human T cells and chemical hapten exposure. TCRdb analysed the RACE reads with MiXCR anew, one entry per CDR3 protein. The repertoire includes about 190,000 distinct CDR3 sequences, approximately 24% of them detected once, and about 2.3% sits in the top ten. The sequences come from whole blood, collected in connection with sensitization to the hapten diphenylcyclopropenone (DPC). These receptors all come from a woman in her 40s with alopecia areata. Some clones in this sample may be carry-over from other donors' samples. Both conserved end residues are part of each CDR3. The D gene is left open where the match is weak. The listing skips clone size in some rows; elsewhere it reads once, few, many or a size class.

clone size,V gene,CDR3 length,D gene,J gene,CDR3 protein,CDR3 DNA
-,TRBV6-1,14,TRBD1,TRBJ2-7,CASSAAQGAWEQYF,TGTGCCAGCAGTGCAGCACAGGGGGCATGGGAGCAGTACTTC
-,TRBV20-1,12,-,TRBJ2-5,CSAWTGAETQYF,TGCAGTGCCTGGACTGGTGCAGAGACCCAGTACTTC
-,TRBV28,14,TRBD1,TRBJ2-7,CASRGQGSSYEQYF,TGTGCCAGCAGGGGACAGGGGAGCTCCTACGAGCAGTACTTC
-,TRBV21-1,14,-,TRBJ2-2,CASTPGSKGGELFF,TGTGCCAGCACCCCCGGTAGCAAAGGCGGGGAGCTGTTTTTT
few,TRBV15,15,-,TRBJ2-3,CATSRELLAEYTQYF,TGTGCCACCAGCAGAGAGCTTCTAGCCGAGTATACGCAGTATTTT
-,TRBV24-1,13,-,TRBJ2-2,CATSGTLRGELFF,TGTGCCACGTCCGGGACCCTCCGCGGGGAGCTGTTTTTT
-,TRBV7-2,14,TRBD1,TRBJ1-5,CASSFQQGAQPQHF,TGTGCCAGCAGCTTTCAACAGGGGGCACAGCCCCAGCATTTT
few,TRBV4-3,16,-,TRBJ2-3,CASSQVNQGDQDTQYF,TGCGCCAGCAGCCAAGTAAATCAGGGAGATCAGGATACGCAGTATTTT
many,TRBV7-3,14,TRBD2,TRBJ2-7,CAGNLAESSYEQYF,TGTGCCGGCAACCTAGCGGAAAGCTCCTACGAGCAGTACTTC
few,TRBV20-1,16,TRBD1,TRBJ1-2,CSARGDRGPSNYGYTF,TGCAGTGCTAGAGGGGACAGGGGCCCTTCTAACTATGGCTACACCTTC
-,TRBV7-3,14,-,TRBJ2-7,CASSLGDAGYEQYF,TGTGCCAGCAGCTTAGGGGACGCGGGCTACGAGCAGTACTTC
-,TRBV28,15,TRBD1,TRBJ2-7,CASTPSGQGGDEQYF,TGTGCCAGCACTCCATCGGGACAGGGAGGAGACGAGCAGTACTTC
-,TRBV20-1,13,-,TRBJ2-7,CSAASDHIYEQYF,TGCAGTGCCGCGTCAGACCACATCTACGAGCAGTACTTC